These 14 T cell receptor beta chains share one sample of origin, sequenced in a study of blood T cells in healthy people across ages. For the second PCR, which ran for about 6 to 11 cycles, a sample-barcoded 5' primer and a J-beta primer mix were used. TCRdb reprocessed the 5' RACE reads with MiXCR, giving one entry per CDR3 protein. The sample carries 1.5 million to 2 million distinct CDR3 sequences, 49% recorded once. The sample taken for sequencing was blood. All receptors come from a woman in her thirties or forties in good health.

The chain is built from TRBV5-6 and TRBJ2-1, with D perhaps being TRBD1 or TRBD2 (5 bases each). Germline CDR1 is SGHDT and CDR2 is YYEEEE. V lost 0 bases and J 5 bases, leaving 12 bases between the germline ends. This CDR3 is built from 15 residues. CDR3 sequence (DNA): TGTGCCAGCAGCTTGGCCGGGGCACTTAACAATGAGCAGTTCTTC. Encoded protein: CASSLAGALNNEQFF.

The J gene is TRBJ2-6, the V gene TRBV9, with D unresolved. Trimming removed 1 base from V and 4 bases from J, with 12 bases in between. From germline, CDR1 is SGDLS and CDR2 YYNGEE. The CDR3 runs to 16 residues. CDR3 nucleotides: TGTGCCAGCAGCGTACGGGTGGGGTCCGGGGCCAACGTCCTGACTTTC. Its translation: CASSVRVGSGANVLTF.

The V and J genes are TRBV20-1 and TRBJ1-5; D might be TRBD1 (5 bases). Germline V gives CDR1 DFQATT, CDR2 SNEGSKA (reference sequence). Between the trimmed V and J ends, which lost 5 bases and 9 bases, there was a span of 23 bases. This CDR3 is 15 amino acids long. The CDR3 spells CSASPVSSGTGPQHF. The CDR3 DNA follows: TGCAGTGCTTCCCCAGTTAGTTCAGGGACTGGGCCCCAGCATTTT.

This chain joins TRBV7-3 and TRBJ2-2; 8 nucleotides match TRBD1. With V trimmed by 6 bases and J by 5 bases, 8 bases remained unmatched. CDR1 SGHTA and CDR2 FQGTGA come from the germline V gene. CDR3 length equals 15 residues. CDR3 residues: CASSLNTGGTGELFF. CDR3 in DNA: TGTGCCAGCAGTCTGAACACAGGGGGGACCGGGGAGCTGTTTTTT.

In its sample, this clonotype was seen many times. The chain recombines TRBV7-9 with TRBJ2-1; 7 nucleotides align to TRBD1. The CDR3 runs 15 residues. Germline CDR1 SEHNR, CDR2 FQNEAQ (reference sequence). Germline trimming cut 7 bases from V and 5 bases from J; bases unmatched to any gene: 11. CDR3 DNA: TGTGCCAGCAATCTGGGGGACAGTAGGGACAATGAGCAGTTCTTC. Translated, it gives CASNLGDSRDNEQFF. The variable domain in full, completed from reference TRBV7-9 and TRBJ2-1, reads DTGVSQNPRHKITKRGQNVTFRCDPISEHNRLYWYRQTLGQGPEFLTYFQNEAQLEKSRLLSDRFSAERPKGSFSTLEIQRTEQGDSAMYLCASNLGDSRDNEQFFGPGTRLTVL.

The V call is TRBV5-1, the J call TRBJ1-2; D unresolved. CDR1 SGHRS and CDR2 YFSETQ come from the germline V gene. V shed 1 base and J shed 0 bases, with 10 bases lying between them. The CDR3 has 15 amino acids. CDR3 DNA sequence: TGCGCCAGCAGCTTGCGGGCAGGATCTAACTATGGCTACACCTTC. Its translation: CASSLRAGSNYGYTF.

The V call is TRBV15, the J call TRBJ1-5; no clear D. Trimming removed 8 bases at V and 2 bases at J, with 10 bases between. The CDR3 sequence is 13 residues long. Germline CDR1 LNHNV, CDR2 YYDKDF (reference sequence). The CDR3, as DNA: TGTGCCACCGCTTTTAGGGGCAATCAGCCCCAGCATTTT. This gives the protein CATAFRGNQPQHF. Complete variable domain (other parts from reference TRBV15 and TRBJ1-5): DAMVIQNPRYQVTQFGKPVTLSCSQTLNHNVMYWYQQKSSQAPKLLFHYYDKDFNNEADTPDNFQSRRPNTSFCFLDIRSPGLGDTAMYLCATAFRGNQPQHFGDGTRLSIL.

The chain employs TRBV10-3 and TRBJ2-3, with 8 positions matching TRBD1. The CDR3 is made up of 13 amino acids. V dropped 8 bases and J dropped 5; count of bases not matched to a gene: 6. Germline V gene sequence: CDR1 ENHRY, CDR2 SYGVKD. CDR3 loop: CAIGSGGVDTQYF. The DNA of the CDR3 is TGTGCCATCGGCTCAGGGGGCGTAGATACGCAGTATTTT.

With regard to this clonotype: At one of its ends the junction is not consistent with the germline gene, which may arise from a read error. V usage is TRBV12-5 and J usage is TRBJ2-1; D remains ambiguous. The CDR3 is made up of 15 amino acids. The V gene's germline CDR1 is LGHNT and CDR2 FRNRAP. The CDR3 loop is CASGFLPGRNNEQYF. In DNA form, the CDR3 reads TGTGCTAGTGGTTTTTTACCGGGCAGAAACAATGAGCAGTACTTT.

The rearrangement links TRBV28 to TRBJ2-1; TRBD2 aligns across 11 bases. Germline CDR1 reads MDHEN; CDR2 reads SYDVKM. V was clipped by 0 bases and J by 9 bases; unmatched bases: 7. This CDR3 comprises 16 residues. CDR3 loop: CASSLWRLAGRPEQFF. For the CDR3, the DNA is TGTGCCAGCAGTTTATGGCGACTAGCGGGGCGGCCTGAGCAGTTCTTC.

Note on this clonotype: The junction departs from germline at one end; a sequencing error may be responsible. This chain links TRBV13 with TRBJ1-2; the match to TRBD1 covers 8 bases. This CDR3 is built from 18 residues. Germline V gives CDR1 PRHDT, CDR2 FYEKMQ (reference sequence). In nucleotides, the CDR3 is TGTGCCAGCAGATCGACAGGGGTTGAGCCTTTCGCCAACTATGGCTATACCTTC. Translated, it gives CASRSTGVEPFANYGYTF.

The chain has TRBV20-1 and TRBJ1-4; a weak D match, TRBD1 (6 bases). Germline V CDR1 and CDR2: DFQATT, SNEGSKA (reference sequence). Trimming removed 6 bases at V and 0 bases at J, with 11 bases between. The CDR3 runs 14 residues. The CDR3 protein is CSAADSATNEKLFF. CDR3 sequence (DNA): TGCAGTGCGGCGGACAGCGCAACTAATGAAAAACTGTTTTTT.

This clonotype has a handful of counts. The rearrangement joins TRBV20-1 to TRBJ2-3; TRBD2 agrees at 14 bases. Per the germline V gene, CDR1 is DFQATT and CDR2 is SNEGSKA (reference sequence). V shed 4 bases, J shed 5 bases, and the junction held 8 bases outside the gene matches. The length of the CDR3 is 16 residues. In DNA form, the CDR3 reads TGCAGTGCTATAAAAACCGGGACTAGCGGGAGAGATACGCAGTATTTT. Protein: CSAIKTGTSGRDTQYF.

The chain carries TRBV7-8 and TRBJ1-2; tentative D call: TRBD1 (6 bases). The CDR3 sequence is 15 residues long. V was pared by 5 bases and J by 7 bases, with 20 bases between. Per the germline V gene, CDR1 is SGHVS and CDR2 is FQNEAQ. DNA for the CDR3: TGTGCCAGCAGCCAACCGGCTACAGGGTACGGTGGCTACACCTTC. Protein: CASSQPATGYGGYTF.